The clone carrying this T cell receptor (beta chain) was detected only a few times. The data derive from a study of cytomegalovirus exposure and HLA in healthy donors. Study at large: Caucasian-associated ancestry cluster membership applied to about four fifths of around 400 genotyped donors.

Healthy individuals who donated bone marrow served as the donors. 13 Jbeta primers and 60 Vbeta primers were used for the PCR. TCRdb keeps only in-frame clones here, not all; method: immunoSEQ multiplex PCR. The sample contains around 130,000 clones, around 75% of which appear only once. The TCR comes from a young man in good health and CMV-seronegative. Input material: PBMCs.

CDR3 DNA: TGCAGCGTCGAGGGACAGGGGAACTACGAGCAGTACTTC. Protein: CSVEGQGNYEQYF. The V gene is TRBV29-1, the J gene TRBJ2-7; TRBD1 matches 10 bases. Germline assignment: CDR1 SQVTM and CDR2 ANQGSEA. This CDR3 has 13 residues. The V and J ends lost 6 bases and 3 bases, in that order; junction bases with no gene match: 5.